In this sample, the clone carrying this T cell receptor beta chain turned up a few times. Germline values: CDR1 LGHDT, CDR2 YNNKEL (reference sequence). Trimming took off 1 base at V and 10 bases at J, with 17 bases between the two ends. The CDR3 is 15 amino acids. The sample originates from a study of early T cells in non-severe SARS-CoV-2 infection. Individual cDNA molecules were tagged with unique molecular identifiers. TCRdb used MiXCR to reprocess the 5' RACE reads, holding one entry per CDR3 protein. The table includes roughly 77,000 distinct CDR3 sequences, 10% to 15% detected once. Sequencing was done on a sample of whole blood. The origin of this receptor is an adult who was a healthcare worker with PCR-confirmed SARS-CoV-2 infection or an uninfected control (not recorded which). V gene TRBV3-1 combines with J gene TRBJ2-1; D may be TRBD1 (6 bases). The CDR3 coding sequence is TGTGCCAGCAGCCAAGCTCAATTGACAGGTTTGGAGCAGTTCTTC. As protein: CASSQAQLTGLEQFF.